This TCR beta chain was sequenced for a study of T-cell reconstitution after alpha-beta-depleted transplantation in children. Study observations and caveats: Certain patients had high TCRbeta diversity at day 60, and it came from recipient T cells and thymic progenitors that survived.

Preparation of the TCRbeta library used unique molecular identifiers. TCRdb reprocessed the PCR reads with MiXCR, giving one entry per CDR3 protein. The sample lists under 300,000 distinct CDR3 sequences; roughly 11% were seen once. This clonotype was seen ten or more times. Its cognate antigen is unknown. This CDR3 contains 13 residues. Germline loops: CDR1 DFQATT, CDR2 SNEGSKA (reference sequence). Trimming at V came to 3 bases and at J to 6 bases, leaving 8 bases not matched to a gene. J is TRBJ2-7 and V is TRBV20-1, with 7 bases identical to TRBD1. The TCR sequence derives from a male patient aged 2-10 years who had a stem cell transplant for chronic granulomatous disease, so the T cells may come from the graft donor. The sample in question was peripheral blood, obtained 180 days after TCRalphabeta/CD19-depleted stem cell transplant. This CDR3 is CSARRRGRFEQYF. The CDR3 DNA reads as TGCAGTGCTAGGCGTAGGGGGCGCTTCGAGCAGTACTTC.